The TCR beta chain under discussion was sequenced for a study of shared clonotypes between healthy human individuals. Study-level points and caveats: Clonotype sharing across a few donors was observed for roughly 5% of naive CD4 clonotypes.

Concerning this clone itself: Its antigen is as yet unknown.

Samples underwent the assay at deep level. The method was immunoSEQ multiplex PCR; TCRdb's version includes in-frame clones alone and lacks a portion of them. The data show about 960,000 clones, with 70% to 85% seen just once and about 1.5% held by the top ten. Germline CDR1 is LNHDA and CDR2 is SQIVND (reference sequence). The CDR3 length is 16 residues. V shed 4 bases and J 1 base; nucleotides not matched to a gene: 7. The source is a man younger than 30 in good health. The chain has TRBV19 and TRBJ2-5; the match to TRBD1 covers 9 bases. The sequenced sample consisted of memory CD4+ T cells sorted from blood. The subset here: CD45RA-negative fraction. The CDR3, as DNA: TGTGCCAGTAGTAGGGGGACAGGGAGCCTCCAAGAGACCCAGTACTTC. Translated: CASSRGTGSLQETQYF. Based on the CDR3 plus reference TRBV19 and TRBJ2-5, the full variable domain is DGGITQSPKYLFRKEGQNVTLSCEQNLNHDAMYWYRQDPGQGLRLIYYSQIVNDFQKGDIAEGYSVSREKKESFPLTVTSAQKNPTAFYLCASSRGTGSLQETQYFGPGTRLLVL.